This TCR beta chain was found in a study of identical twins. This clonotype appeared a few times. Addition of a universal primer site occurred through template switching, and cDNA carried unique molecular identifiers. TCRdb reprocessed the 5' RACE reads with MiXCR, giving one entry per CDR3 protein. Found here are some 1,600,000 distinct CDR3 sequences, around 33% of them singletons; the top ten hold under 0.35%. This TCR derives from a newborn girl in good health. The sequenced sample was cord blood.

For the CDR3, the DNA is TGTGCCAGCAGCCAAGGAGGGGGGACAGGGGCTTTCAGGGAGACCCAGTACTTC. Protein: CASSQGGGTGAFRETQYF. This chain links TRBV4-2 with TRBJ2-5; 10 nucleotides align to TRBD1. The CDR3 runs 18 residues. The V gene's germline CDR1 is LGHNA and CDR2 YNFKEQ. With 1 base clipped from V and 5 bases from J, the junction kept 13 bases outside the gene matches.